A selection of T cell receptor beta chains follows, all from one sample in a study of vaccination and CD4 T cells after COVID-19. These TCRs' antigens remain unknown. TCRdb recomputed calls from the PCR reads with MiXCR, one row per CDR3 protein. This sample carries roughly 9,800 distinct CDR3 sequences, 25% to 35% of them seen once, and the ten largest clones take 15%. The sample in question was CD4+ T cells from blood, cultured in vitro, obtained after SARS-CoV-2 vaccination. These receptors originate from a human donor who had recovered from COVID-19. The CDR3 runs from the conserved cysteine through the conserved F or W. Each record gives: D gene, J gene, V gene, clone size, CDR3 protein, CDR3 DNA. D genes are given only for firm matches. Size is stated for part of the rows, as once, few or many counts, or as a class when the clone is expanded.

d_call: .; j_call: TRBJ1-1; v_call: TRBV4-3; clone_size: .; cdr3_aa: CASSQHAVNTEAFF; cdr3_nt: TGCGCCAGCAGCCAACATGCAGTTAACACTGAAGCTTTCTTT
d_call: .; j_call: TRBJ2-3; v_call: TRBV5-6; clone_size: .; cdr3_aa: CASSLGRRPTDTQYF; cdr3_nt: TGTGCCAGCAGCTTGGGACGTCGACCCACAGATACGCAGTATTTT
d_call: .; j_call: TRBJ2-5; v_call: TRBV7-2; clone_size: .; cdr3_aa: CASSRTNQETQYF; cdr3_nt: TGTGCCAGCAGCCGGACTAATCAAGAGACCCAGTACTTC
d_call: TRBD2; j_call: TRBJ2-3; v_call: TRBV7-2; clone_size: medium-sized; cdr3_aa: CASSSGYRGGSTDTQYF; cdr3_nt: TGTGCCAGCAGTTCAGGGTATCGGGGGGGTAGCACAGATACGCAGTATTTT
d_call: .; j_call: TRBJ1-6; v_call: TRBV28; clone_size: few; cdr3_aa: CASSLAGHNSPLHF; cdr3_nt: TGTGCCAGCAGTTTGGCGGGTCATAATTCACCCCTCCACTTT
d_call: TRBD2; j_call: TRBJ2-3; v_call: TRBV7-2; clone_size: few; cdr3_aa: CASSPGLAGGPGRTDTQYF; cdr3_nt: TGTGCCAGCAGCCCCGGACTAGCGGGAGGGCCTGGTCGCACAGATACGCAGTATTTT
d_call: TRBD1; j_call: TRBJ1-2; v_call: TRBV19; clone_size: .; cdr3_aa: CASSMGQGIRRDGYTF; cdr3_nt: TGTGCCAGTAGTATGGGACAGGGTATTAGAAGAGATGGCTACACCTTC
d_call: .; j_call: TRBJ2-1; v_call: TRBV11-2; clone_size: .; cdr3_aa: CASSPRLEQFF; cdr3_nt: TGTGCCAGCAGCCCCCGCCTTGAGCAGTTCTTC
d_call: .; j_call: TRBJ2-1; v_call: TRBV7-2; clone_size: .; cdr3_aa: CASSPPQRDEQFF; cdr3_nt: TGTGCCAGCAGCCCTCCCCAGAGAGATGAGCAGTTCTTC
d_call: TRBD2; j_call: TRBJ2-1; v_call: TRBV7-8; clone_size: .; cdr3_aa: CASSLSLAGAEQFF; cdr3_nt: TGTGCCAGCAGCTTATCACTAGCGGGAGCCGAGCAGTTCTTC
d_call: .; j_call: TRBJ2-3; v_call: TRBV20-1; clone_size: .; cdr3_aa: CSATRFTDTQYF; cdr3_nt: TGCAGTGCTACTCGCTTCACAGATACGCAGTATTTT
d_call: .; j_call: TRBJ1-2; v_call: TRBV25-1; clone_size: few; cdr3_aa: CASSPQGQYNYGYTF; cdr3_nt: TGTGCCAGCAGTCCGCAGGGGCAGTACAACTATGGCTACACCTTC
d_call: .; j_call: TRBJ1-1; v_call: TRBV2; clone_size: .; cdr3_aa: CASRYQGGGMNTEAFF; cdr3_nt: TGTGCCAGCCGATACCAAGGAGGAGGCATGAACACTGAAGCTTTCTTT
d_call: .; j_call: TRBJ2-7; v_call: TRBV30; clone_size: .; cdr3_aa: CAWTRRTHYEQYF; cdr3_nt: TGTGCCTGGACTCGGAGAACGCATTACGAGCAGTACTTC
d_call: .; j_call: TRBJ1-1; v_call: TRBV9; clone_size: .; cdr3_aa: CASSTPGTGTEAFF; cdr3_nt: TGTGCCAGCAGCACCCCAGGGACTGGCACTGAAGCTTTCTTT
d_call: TRBD1; j_call: TRBJ2-5; v_call: TRBV10-3; clone_size: .; cdr3_aa: CASSASGTGMGTQYF; cdr3_nt: TGTGCCAGCAGTGCCTCCGGGACAGGCATGGGGACCCAGTACTTC